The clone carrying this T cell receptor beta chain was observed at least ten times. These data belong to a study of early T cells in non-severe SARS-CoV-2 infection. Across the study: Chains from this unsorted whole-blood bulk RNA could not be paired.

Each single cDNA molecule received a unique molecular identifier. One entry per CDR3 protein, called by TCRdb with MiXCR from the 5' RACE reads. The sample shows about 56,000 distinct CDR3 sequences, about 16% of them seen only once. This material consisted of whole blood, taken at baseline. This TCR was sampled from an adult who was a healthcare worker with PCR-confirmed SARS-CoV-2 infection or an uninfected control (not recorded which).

In DNA form, the CDR3 reads TGCGCCAGCAGCTTGGATGTTGACGACACTGAAGCTTTCTTT. It is translated as CASSLDVDDTEAFF. This chain connects TRBV5-1 to TRBJ1-1; D remains unclear. The ends were cut back, 0 bases at V and 3 bases at J, with 9 bases in the middle. Germline assignment: CDR1 SGHRS and CDR2 YFSETQ. The CDR3 covers 14 residues.